What follows are 32 T cell receptor beta chains derived from one specimen sequenced in a study of T cell repertoires in cytomegalovirus infection. TCRdb reprocessed the reads with MiXCR, giving one entry per CDR3 protein. The sample yields approximately 500,000 distinct CDR3 sequences, 16% seen once. Input material: CD8+ T cells from PBMCs. Receptor source: a human donor in good health (CMV status not recorded). Some clones in this sample may be carry-over from other donors' samples.

The chain combines TRBV7-3 with TRBJ2-3; D gene uncertain. V was trimmed by 5 bases and J by 0 bases, leaving 15 bases between them. Germline CDR1 and CDR2: SGHTA and FQGTGA. This CDR3 contains 16 residues. CDR3 sequence: CASSIPDGISTDTQYF. DNA of the CDR3: TGTGCCAGCAGCATCCCGGACGGCATTAGCACAGATACGCAGTATTTT. Variable domain in full (rest from reference TRBV7-3 and TRBJ2-3): GAGVSQTPSNKVTEKGKYVELRCDPISGHTALYWYRQSLGQGPEFLIYFQGTGAADDSGLPNDRFFAVRPEGSVSTLKIQRTERGDSAVYLCASSIPDGISTDTQYFGPGTRLTVL.

In this sample, this clonotype turned up a few times. The chain couples TRBV6-4 to TRBJ2-2, with D maybe TRBD1 (5 bases). The germline V gene encodes CDR1 MRHNA and CDR2 SNTAGT. The CDR3 totals 15 residues. Trimming left V 2 bases short and J 2 bases short, with 9 bases between. The CDR3 DNA reads as TGTGCCAGCAGTGACGGGCAGGGAAACACCGGGGAGCTGTTTTTT. Translated: CASSDGQGNTGELFF.

This chain links TRBV2 with TRBJ1-1; TRBD1 agrees at 9 bases. Trimming cost V 10 bases and J 1 base; bases outside gene matches: 4. The germline gives CDR1 SNHLY, CDR2 FYNNEI. The CDR3 has 13 amino acids. The CDR3 coding sequence is TGTGCCATATGGACAGGGGAGAACACTGAAGCTTTCTTT. Translating it yields CAIWTGENTEAFF.

This clonotype was seen many times. The rearrangement joins TRBV7-2 to TRBJ1-1; a weak D match, TRBD1 (6 bases). V lost 10 bases and J lost 0, with 12 bases in between. This CDR3 is 13 amino acids long. CDR1 and CDR2 from the germline V gene are SGHTA and FQGNSA. CDR3 loop: CATRGGLNTEAFF. The CDR3 DNA follows: TGTGCCACCCGAGGGGGGCTGAACACTGAAGCTTTCTTT.

This clonotype was observed many times. The CDR3 region has the DNA TGTGCCAGCAGTTTATACTCGGGACTAGCGGGAGAGGAGACCCAGTACTTC. Its translation: CASSLYSGLAGEETQYF. The genes are TRBV27 and TRBJ2-5; 14 bases are shared with TRBD2. CDR1 is MNHEY, CDR2 SMNVEV, per germline (reference sequence). The CDR3 contains 17 residues. J gave up 5 bases and V 1 base, and 6 bases lay outside the gene matches.

This clonotype was detected ten times or more. The chain joins TRBV4-2 to TRBJ2-2; 13 bases are shared with TRBD2. This CDR3 region has 17 residues. Per germline, CDR1 LGHNA and CDR2 YNFKEQ. V lost 0 bases and J lost 8; bases outside the gene matches: 6. The CDR3 sequence is CASSQDPGLAGVGELFF. CDR3 in DNA: TGTGCCAGCAGCCAAGATCCCGGACTAGCGGGAGTGGGGGAGCTGTTTTTT.

This clonotype was recorded a few times. This rearrangement joins TRBV6-5 to TRBJ1-2, with no clear D. This CDR3 comprises 15 residues. CDR1 and CDR2 from the germline V gene are MNHEY and SVGAGI. V dropped 4 bases and J dropped 2 bases, with 14 bases sitting between them. The DNA for the CDR3 is TGTGCCAGCAGTTCTAGGACGTCATCCAACTATGGCTACACCTTC. This gives the protein CASSSRTSSNYGYTF.

Only a few counts were recorded for this clonotype. V and J are TRBV4-1 and TRBJ1-6; no clear D gene. This CDR3 region has 18 residues. The germline V and J ends were trimmed by 2 bases and 7 bases, with 21 bases remaining between them. CDR1 is MGHRA, CDR2 YSYEKL, per germline. The CDR3, as DNA: TGCGCCAGCAGCCAAACCCATAATGAGAGGCCTGTGAATTCACCCCTCCACTTT. Residues: CASSQTHNERPVNSPLHF.

Ten or more counts support this clonotype. The chain has TRBV7-9 and TRBJ1-1, with no clear D. V was pared by 5 bases and J by 0 bases, with 10 bases between. The germline V gene encodes CDR1 SEHNR and CDR2 FQNEAQ (reference sequence). The CDR3 runs 14 residues. CDR3 in DNA: TGTGCCAGCAGCACCCTAGGCATGAACACTGAAGCTTTCTTT. It is translated as CASSTLGMNTEAFF.

The chain couples TRBV29-1 to TRBJ1-3, with unresolved D. The CDR3 has 11 amino acids. V was shortened by 5 bases and J by 7 bases, with 9 bases between the two germline ends. Germline V gene lookup returns CDR1 SQVTM and CDR2 ANQGSEA. The CDR3 protein is CSVPAGNTIYF. DNA for the CDR3: TGCAGCGTTCCGGCGGGGAACACCATATATTTT.

In its sample, this clonotype was seen many times. This chain uses TRBV7-9 with TRBJ1-4; D is unclear. V was pared by 3 bases and J by 1 base, with 9 bases between. The CDR3 runs to 15 residues. Germline V gene lookup returns CDR1 SEHNR and CDR2 FQNEAQ (reference sequence). CDR3 loop: CASSFRNRTNEKLFF. The DNA for the CDR3 is TGTGCCAGCAGCTTCAGGAATCGAACTAATGAAAAACTGTTTTTT.

This clonotype has ten or more counts. The chain combines TRBV7-8 with TRBJ2-3; D uncertain. V lost 6 bases to trimming and J lost 0 bases, with 25 bases between them. The CDR3 loop spans 19 amino acids. The germline V gene has CDR1 SGHVS and CDR2 FQNEAQ. CDR3 in amino acids: CASSSRLPIEHRSTDTQYF. CDR3 in DNA: TGTGCCAGCAGTTCCAGGTTGCCTATCGAACATCGTAGCACAGATACGCAGTATTTT.

This clonotype turned up a few times. This sequence joins TRBV2 and TRBJ2-7; TRBD1 agrees at 9 bases. The CDR3 has 17 amino acids. J gave up 4 bases and V 4 bases, and 14 bases lay outside the gene matches. Per the germline V gene, CDR1 is SNHLY and CDR2 is FYNNEI. CDR3 coding DNA: TGTGCCAGCAGTGGGCTGAAGGGAGACAGGGGGTTTTACGAGCAGTACTTC. Translation gives CASSGLKGDRGFYEQYF.

This clonotype was counted ten times or more. The rearrangement joins TRBV7-9 to TRBJ2-7, with D possibly being TRBD1 or TRBD2 (5 bases each). The CDR3 spans 13 residues. The germline V and J ends were trimmed by 4 bases and 2 bases, with 9 bases remaining between them. CDR1 SEHNR and CDR2 FQNEAQ come from the germline V gene (reference sequence). CDR3 nucleotide sequence: TGTGCCAGCAGCTCCCGGGGCGCCTACGAGCAGTACTTC. It specifies CASSSRGAYEQYF.

This clonotype was found many times. This chain joins TRBV20-1 and TRBJ1-5, with D unclear. The CDR3 has 15 amino acids. In germline, CDR1 is DFQATT, CDR2 SNEGSKA (reference sequence). V lost 2 bases and J lost 4, with 15 bases in between. The CDR3 DNA follows: TGCAGTGCTAGATCAGTAAAGGGTGCAAATCAGCCCCAGCATTTT. Translated: CSARSVKGANQPQHF.

This clonotype has a count of ten or more. V and J are TRBV7-2 and TRBJ2-7; D might be TRBD2 (5 bases). The germline V and J ends were trimmed by 0 bases and 2 bases, with 23 bases remaining between them. Germline lookup yields CDR1 SGHTA and CDR2 FQGNSA. CDR3 length: 19 residues. The CDR3 sequence is CASSLALLSELGRPYEQYF. The CDR3 region has the DNA TGTGCCAGCAGCTTAGCGCTTTTGTCAGAACTAGGAAGGCCCTACGAGCAGTACTTC.

CDR3 in amino acids: CSGQRERNEQFF. As DNA, the CDR3 is TGCAGCGGCCAGCGGGAGAGGAATGAGCAGTTCTTC. This chain joins TRBV29-1 and TRBJ2-1; TRBD2 matches 8 bases. The CDR3 is made up of 12 amino acids. The germline CDR1 and CDR2 sequences are SQVTM and ANQGSEA. V shed 7 bases, J shed 7 bases, and the junction held 6 bases outside the gene matches.

V is TRBV9 and J is TRBJ2-7; no definite D call. V was pared by 0 bases and J by 3 bases, with 13 bases between. Germline CDR1 and CDR2: SGDLS and YYNGEE. CDR3 length equals 15 residues. This CDR3 reads CASSVEGLPHYEQYF. The CDR3, as DNA: TGTGCCAGCAGCGTAGAGGGCCTCCCCCACTACGAGCAGTACTTC.

Worth noting for this clonotype: A read error may be the cause here, since a much bigger clone is one base away. The chain recombines TRBV7-6 with TRBJ2-7, with D possibly matching TRBD1 (5 bases). The V and J ends lost 5 bases and 2 bases respectively, with 16 bases between them. Germline values: CDR1 SGHVS, CDR2 FNYEAQ. The CDR3 has 15 residues. The CDR3 DNA sequence: TGTGCCAGCAGCCTGGACAAGCCCGAGACCTACGAGCAGTACTTC. Protein: CASSLDKPETYEQYF.

In its sample, this clonotype was seen many times. The chain joins TRBV6-1 to TRBJ2-1; 10 bases fit TRBD1. Germline V gene lookup returns CDR1 MNHNS and CDR2 SASEGT. The CDR3 contains 16 residues. The junction had 8 bases not matched to a gene; V was cut back by 0 bases and J by 9 bases. The chain's CDR3 is CASSEAPTGGSSEQFF. CDR3 sequence (DNA): TGTGCCAGCAGTGAAGCCCCGACAGGGGGCTCTTCTGAGCAGTTCTTC.

Concerning this clonotype itself: The germline gene is not matched at one end of the junction; a read error may be the cause. The CDR3 DNA reads as TGTGCCACCAGCAGAGTGAACAGATATAATTCACCCATCCACTTT. Translating it yields CATSRVNRYNSPIHF. The chain uses TRBV15 and TRBJ1-6; D not certain. The CDR3 has 15 residues. Germline lookup yields CDR1 LNHNV and CDR2 YYDKDF (reference sequence).

This clonotype was recorded at least ten times. The rearrangement links TRBV7-8 to TRBJ2-2; tentatively, D is TRBD2 (6 bases). Germline V gives CDR1 SGHVS, CDR2 FQNEAQ. Trimming shortened V by 2 bases and J by 8 bases, and 9 bases separated the two germline ends. The CDR3 is 13 amino acids. The CDR3 protein is CASSLKLAGELFF. The CDR3 nucleotides are TGTGCCAGCAGCTTAAAACTAGCTGGGGAGCTGTTTTTT.

This clonotype was picked up a small number of times. The J gene is TRBJ1-6, the V gene TRBV27; a possible D gene is TRBD1 (6 bases). The germline V gene has CDR1 MNHEY and CDR2 SMNVEV (reference sequence). V lost 5 bases to trimming and J lost 10 bases, with 12 bases between them. The CDR3 loop spans 13 amino acids. The CDR3 reads CASSRTANSPLHF. CDR3 nucleotide sequence: TGTGCCAGCAGTCGGACAGCCAACTCACCCCTCCACTTT.

This clonotype was counted a few times. The chain combines TRBV13 with TRBJ2-5; D perhaps matches TRBD1 (5 bases). The V and J ends lost 7 bases and 0 bases respectively, with 12 bases between them. The CDR3 runs 14 residues. Looked up from germline, CDR1 is PRHDT and CDR2 is FYEKMQ (reference sequence). DNA for the CDR3: TGTGCCAGCAAGGGGCCCTCGTACCAAGAGACCCAGTACTTC. Translated: CASKGPSYQETQYF. The whole variable domain, filled in from reference TRBV13 and TRBJ2-5, reads AAGVIQSPRHLIKEKRETATLKCYPIPRHDTVYWYQQGPGQDPQFLISFYEKMQSDKGSIPDRFSAQQFSDYHSELNMSSLELGDSALYFCASKGPSYQETQYFGPGTRLLVL.

A few counts support this clonotype. CDR3 amino acids: CAWSAGYYGYTF. In DNA, the CDR3 is TGTGCCTGGAGTGCGGGGTACTATGGCTACACCTTC. V is TRBV30 and J is TRBJ1-2; D not certain. Trimming stripped 1 base from V and 3 bases from J, with 6 bases between. The CDR3 runs to 12 residues. Germline CDR1 is GTSNPN and CDR2 is SVGIG (reference sequence).

This clonotype was seen more than once but under ten times. A much larger clone differs by one base, so this may be a read error. The rearrangement joins TRBV7-4 to TRBJ1-5; D gene unclear. The CDR3 totals 15 residues. Germline V lookup: CDR1 SGHVT, CDR2 SQSDAQ. V was trimmed by 10 bases and J by 3 bases, leaving 19 bases between them. The CDR3 DNA reads TGTGCCACCTTAGATCGGGGTGGGGACAATCAGCCCCAGCATTTT. Encoded protein: CATLDRGGDNQPQHF. Variable domain in full (rest from reference TRBV7-4 and TRBJ1-5): GAGVSQSPRYKVAKRGRDVALRCDSISGHVTLYWYRQTLGQGSEVLTYSQSDAQRDKSGRPSGRFSAERPERSVSTLKIQRTEQGDSAVYLCATLDRGGDNQPQHFGDGTRLSIL.

This clonotype has a count of ten or more. The chain employs TRBV7-3 and TRBJ2-5, with D tentatively TRBD2 (6 bases). V dropped 4 bases and J dropped 5 bases, with 14 bases sitting between them. CDR3 size: 14 residues. Germline CDR1 and CDR2: SGHTA and FQGTGA. Here the CDR3 reads CASSSRRAEETQYF. CDR3 bases: TGTGCCAGCAGCTCCCGGAGGGCGGAGGAGACCCAGTACTTC. The full variable domain, rest sourced from reference TRBV7-3 and TRBJ2-5, is GAGVSQTPSNKVTEKGKYVELRCDPISGHTALYWYRQSLGQGPEFLIYFQGTGAADDSGLPNDRFFAVRPEGSVSTLKIQRTERGDSAVYLCASSSRRAEETQYFGPGTRLLVL.

The J gene is TRBJ2-7, the V gene TRBV5-8; D is possibly TRBD2 (7 bases). The V end was cut by 6 bases, the J end by 5 bases, with 24 bases between. CDR1 is SGHTS, CDR2 YDEGEE, per germline. The CDR3 totals 16 residues. CDR3 in DNA: TGTGCCAGCACCTGGGGGGGCGTGAGGACGGACCACGAGCAGTACTTC. Its translation is CASTWGGVRTDHEQYF. Together with reference TRBV5-8 and TRBJ2-7, the CDR3 gives the full variable domain: EAGVTQSPTHLIKTRGQQATLRCSPISGHTSVYWYQQALGLGLQFLLWYDEGEERNRGNFPPRFSGRQFPNYSSELNVNALELEDSALYLCASTWGGVRTDHEQYFGPGTRLTVT.

This clonotype was counted ten times or more. This sequence joins TRBV7-6 and TRBJ1-1; 8 bases align to TRBD1. The CDR3 sequence is 16 residues long. Germline V gene lookup returns CDR1 SGHVS and CDR2 FNYEAQ. J gave up 3 bases and V 3 bases, and 9 bases lay outside the gene matches. The CDR3 region has the DNA TGTGCCAGCAGCTTCCAGGGGGCTGTAGGAGACACTGAAGCTTTCTTT. Encoded protein: CASSFQGAVGDTEAFF.

This clonotype was detected ten times or more. The chain carries TRBV6-6 and TRBJ1-2; 11 bases fit TRBD1. CDR3 size: 15 residues. Germline V gene data show CDR1 as MNHNY and CDR2 as SVGAGI (reference sequence). The V and J ends lost 6 bases and 7 bases, in that order; junction bases with no gene match: 10. The CDR3 here is CASRTDRGLPSGYTF. CDR3 bases: TGTGCCAGCAGGACGGACAGGGGGCTCCCTTCTGGCTACACCTTC.

The chain joins TRBV2 to TRBJ2-1, with TRBD2 identical over 8 bases. Germline CDR1 reads SNHLY; CDR2 reads FYNNEI. V shed 0 bases, J shed 0 bases, and the junction held 1 base outside the gene matches. This CDR3 has 16 residues. The CDR3 region is CASSEASGSSYNEQFF. CDR3 bases: TGTGCCAGCAGTGAAGCGAGCGGGAGCTCCTACAATGAGCAGTTCTTC.

The V gene is TRBV27, the J gene TRBJ1-4; 9 positions agree with TRBD1. CDR3 size: 16 residues. The V segment lost 5 bases and the J segment 4 bases; nucleotides outside the gene matches: 8. The germline V gene has CDR1 MNHEY and CDR2 SMNVEV (reference sequence). The CDR3 loop is CASSPRTGEINEKLFF. In DNA form, the CDR3 reads TGTGCCAGCAGTCCGAGGACAGGGGAGATTAATGAAAAACTGTTTTTT.